This T cell receptor (beta chain) was found in a study of shared clonotypes between healthy human individuals. Study results and caveats: Sequencing depth was a factor that was expected to affect clonotype sharing among donors.

Note on this clone: The antigen remains undetermined.

This CDR3 has 14 residues. Trimming took off 5 bases at V and 6 bases at J, with 17 bases between the two ends. Germline assignment: CDR1 LNHNV and CDR2 YYDKDF (reference sequence). Donors were healthy HIV-negative adults without recent acute infections or vaccinations. It was into CD45RA+ naive and CD45RA-negative memory subsets that the CD4+ cells were split. Libraries were prepared by immunoSEQ multiplex PCR; TCRdb keeps only in-frame clonotypes and omits some of them. The table records about 680,000 clones, about three quarters of them present only once. The rearrangement joins TRBV15 to TRBJ2-7, with unresolved D. The sequence was obtained from a woman in her thirties in good health. Sequencing was performed on memory CD4+ T cells sorted from blood. As to subset: CD45RA-negative fraction. This CDR3 reads CATSVARESTEQYF. The CDR3 DNA reads as TGTGCCACCAGCGTCGCCCGAGAATCCACCGAGCAGTACTTC.